The 14 T cell receptor beta chains below all came from one sample that was sequenced in a study of shared clonotypes between healthy human individuals. Profiled with immunoSEQ multiplex PCR; TCRdb holds only in-frame clones, not every one. In the table there are about 2.4 million clones, 93% of which are singletons. The source material was naive CD4+ T cells from PBMCs. Subset meaning: CD45RA+ positively selected. The receptors derive from a man in his late teens or twenties in good health. Some clones in this sample may be carry-over from other donors' samples.

This clone occurred a few times. The chain employs TRBV2 and TRBJ2-3, with D unresolved. The germline gives CDR1 SNHLY, CDR2 FYNNEI. The CDR3 covers 10 residues. V lost 7 bases, J lost 5 bases, and 4 bases lay in between. CDR3 DNA: TGTGCCAGCAAGAGAGATACGCAGTATTTT. This gives the protein CASKRDTQYF.

V gene TRBV5-1 combines with J gene TRBJ2-1; the D is unclear. From germline, CDR1 is SGHRS and CDR2 YFSETQ. Trimming cost V 7 bases and J 2 bases, with 13 bases left between them. CDR3 size: 14 residues. The CDR3 reads CASGLGEAYNEQFF. Here the CDR3 DNA reads TGCGCCAGCGGCCTTGGGGAAGCCTACAATGAGCAGTTCTTC. The full variable domain, completed using reference TRBV5-1 and TRBJ2-1, is KAGVTQTPRYLIKTRGQQVTLSCSPISGHRSVSWYQQTPGQGLQFLFEYFSETQRNKGNFPGRFSGRQFSNSRSEMNVSTLELGDSALYLCASGLGEAYNEQFFGPGTRLTVL.

The chain carries TRBV6-1 and TRBJ1-2, with D maybe TRBD1 (6 bases). The V gene's germline CDR1 is MNHNS and CDR2 SASEGT. The CDR3 contains 15 residues. Trimming removed 4 bases at V and 2 bases at J, with 14 bases between. DNA for the CDR3: TGTGCCAGCAGTGCCCTGGGGGGGCTCAACTATGGCTACACCTTC. Its protein is CASSALGGLNYGYTF.

The gene calls are TRBV4-1 and TRBJ2-7; D is perhaps TRBD2 (5 bases). In germline, CDR1 is MGHRA, CDR2 YSYEKL. CDR3 length: 15 amino acids. Trimming shortened V by 0 bases and J by 4 bases, and 13 bases separated the two germline ends. CDR3 loop: CASSQDPRRPYEQYF. In nucleotides, the CDR3 is TGCGCCAGCAGCCAAGATCCCCGGAGGCCTTACGAGCAGTACTTC.

Written as DNA, the CDR3 is TGTGCCAGCAGCTACCGAGGCGGGGGGTCAGAGACCCAGTACTTC. Its protein product is CASSYRGGGSETQYF. The V call is TRBV9, the J call TRBJ2-5; TRBD2 matches 8 bases. Losses at the gene ends were 4 bases for V and 4 bases for J; bases not matched to a gene: 9. The length of the CDR3 is 15 residues. Germline lookup yields CDR1 SGDLS and CDR2 YYNGEE.

The chain uses TRBV7-6 and TRBJ2-1, with 10 bases identical to TRBD2. The CDR3 totals 15 residues. After removal of 4 bases from V and 9 bases from J, the junction contained 9 bases not matched to a gene. Germline CDR1 SGHVS, CDR2 FNYEAQ. CDR3 in amino acids: CASSSQGLALVEQFF. The CDR3 region has the DNA TGTGCCAGCAGCTCCCAGGGACTAGCGCTTGTTGAGCAGTTCTTC.

V and J are TRBV4-2 and TRBJ2-2, with TRBD2 matching 8 bases. The CDR3 covers 18 residues. With 10 bases clipped from V and 0 bases from J, the junction kept 16 bases outside the gene matches. From germline, CDR1 is LGHNA and CDR2 YNFKEQ. CDR3 sequence (DNA): TGTGCCATACAACCGAATCTGGCGGGAGGTCCGAACACCGGGGAGCTGTTTTTT. Amino acid sequence: CAIQPNLAGGPNTGELFF.

V gene TRBV28 combines with J gene TRBJ1-5; D ambiguous. V gave up 3 bases and J gave up 6 bases, with 12 bases separating them. This CDR3 is 14 amino acids long. Looked up from germline, CDR1 is MDHEN and CDR2 is SYDVKM. CDR3 sequence: CASSLGILVQPQHF. CDR3 coding DNA: TGTGCCAGCAGTTTGGGCATTTTGGTTCAGCCCCAGCATTTT. Looking up the rest from reference TRBV28 and TRBJ1-5 gives the full variable domain: DVKVTQSSRYLVKRTGEKVFLECVQDMDHENMFWYRQDPGLGLRLIYFSYDVKMKEKGDIPEGYSVSREKKERFSLILESASTNQTSMYLCASSLGILVQPQHFGDGTRLSIL.

The V call is TRBV11-2, the J call TRBJ2-3; no definite D call. V lost 3 bases to trimming and J lost 1 base, with 11 bases between them. This CDR3 region has 15 residues. Per germline, CDR1 SGHAT and CDR2 FQNNGV. The CDR3 DNA reads as TGTGCCAGCAGCTTGGTGAGCACCCGCACAGATACGCAGTATTTT. Translation: CASSLVSTRTDTQYF.

As to this clone: Distinct nucleotide sequences in the sample also encode this CDR3. J is TRBJ2-1 and V is TRBV7-8, with 10 bases identical to TRBD1. CDR3 length: 14 amino acids. J lost 3 bases, V lost 5 bases, and 1 base had no gene match. Germline CDR1 SGHVS, CDR2 FQNEAQ. The CDR3, as DNA: TGTGCCAGCAGCCGGGACAGGGGCTACAATGAGCAGTTCTTC. It yields the protein CASSRDRGYNEQFF.

The chain is built from TRBV6-1 and TRBJ1-3, with 8 nucleotides matching TRBD1. With 7 bases clipped from V and 4 bases from J, the junction kept 6 bases outside the gene matches. CDR1 and CDR2 (germline): MNHNS, SASEGT. The CDR3 covers 14 residues. The CDR3 spells CASTQRDRGNTIYF. The CDR3 region has the DNA TGTGCCAGCACCCAAAGGGACAGGGGAAACACCATATATTTT.

For this clone: The same CDR3 can be traced to other DNA sequences in this sample. The chain is built from TRBV9 and TRBJ2-2, with 10 bases lining up with TRBD1. The trim removed 3 bases at V and 2 bases at J, leaving 4 bases unmatched. This CDR3 has 16 amino acids. Per germline, CDR1 SGDLS and CDR2 YYNGEE. CDR3 DNA sequence: TGTGCCAGCAGCGCAAGACAGGGGGCAAACACCGGGGAGCTGTTTTTT. Amino acid sequence: CASSARQGANTGELFF.

V is TRBV15 and J is TRBJ2-6; no clear D gene. Trimming removed 0 bases at V and 0 bases at J, with 9 bases between. This CDR3 region has 17 residues. Per germline, CDR1 LNHNV and CDR2 YYDKDF (reference sequence). This CDR3 reads CATSRDGGVSGANVLTF. The CDR3 DNA is TGTGCCACCAGCAGAGATGGTGGAGTCTCTGGGGCCAACGTCCTGACTTTC.

The gene calls are TRBV18 and TRBJ2-3; D may be TRBD1 or TRBD2 (5 bases each). This CDR3 spans 15 amino acids. Per germline, CDR1 KGHSH and CDR2 LQKENI. Trimming stripped 3 bases from V and 6 bases from J, with 16 bases between. This chain's CDR3 is CASSPSGPRRDTQYF. The CDR3 nucleotides read TGTGCCAGCTCACCCTCGGGACCTAGAAGGGATACGCAGTATTTT.